The 8 T cell receptor beta chains in this list originate from one sample, sequenced in a study of T cells after yellow fever vaccination. TCRdb analysed the 5' RACE reads with MiXCR anew, one entry per CDR3 protein. The sample contains around 610,000 distinct CDR3 sequences, roughly 13% of which appear only once. This sample comprised PBMCs, obtained on the day of the yellow fever booster vaccination. Receptor source: a man aged 25 to 40 who received the YFV17D yellow fever vaccine.

The V and J genes are TRBV7-9 and TRBJ2-1; no reliable D call. Germline loops: CDR1 SEHNR, CDR2 FQNEAQ (reference sequence). V shed 7 bases and J shed 0 bases, with 19 bases lying between them. The CDR3 sequence is 17 residues long. CDR3 in DNA: TGTGCCAGCATCCCCCGGTCGGGCAAGAGCTCCTACAATGAGCAGTTCTTC. This gives the protein CASIPRSGKSSYNEQFF. Supplemented by reference TRBV7-9 and TRBJ2-1, the full variable domain reads DTGVSQNPRHKITKRGQNVTFRCDPISEHNRLYWYRQTLGQGPEFLTYFQNEAQLEKSRLLSDRFSAERPKGSFSTLEIQRTEQGDSAMYLCASIPRSGKSSYNEQFFGPGTRLTVL.

This clonotype was picked up a small number of times. The rearrangement uses TRBV7-9 and TRBJ2-5; 10 bases are a match to TRBD2. Germline V CDR1 and CDR2: SEHNR, FQNEAQ (reference sequence). This CDR3 region has 15 residues. With 1 base clipped from V and 2 bases from J, the junction kept 1 base outside the gene matches. The CDR3 spells CASSLGAGGQETQYF. In DNA form, the CDR3 reads TGTGCCAGCAGCTTAGGAGCGGGAGGGCAAGAGACCCAGTACTTC.

In this sample, this clonotype turned up a few times. This chain uses TRBV3-1 with TRBJ2-7, with D tentatively TRBD2 (6 bases). The CDR3 runs to 15 residues. Trimming took 5 bases from V and 6 from J, leaving 20 bases between them. The germline V gene encodes CDR1 LGHDT and CDR2 YNNKEL (reference sequence). The CDR3, as DNA: TGTGCCAGCAGCGGTTCCGGGACTGCGGCGGGCGAGCAGTACTTC. Its protein is CASSGSGTAAGEQYF.

This clonotype was seen only a few times. The V and J genes are TRBV7-9 and TRBJ2-3; the D gene is possibly TRBD1 (5 bases). The CDR3 is 15 residues long. Germline V gene data show CDR1 as SEHNR and CDR2 as FQNEAQ (reference sequence). The V and J ends lost 3 bases and 2 bases respectively, with 12 bases between them. The CDR3 DNA reads as TGTGCCAGCAGCTTGACAGCGTACACCACAGATACGCAGTATTTT. As protein: CASSLTAYTTDTQYF. The whole variable domain, filled in from reference TRBV7-9 and TRBJ2-3, reads DTGVSQNPRHKITKRGQNVTFRCDPISEHNRLYWYRQTLGQGPEFLTYFQNEAQLEKSRLLSDRFSAERPKGSFSTLEIQRTEQGDSAMYLCASSLTAYTTDTQYFGPGTRLTVL.

The genes are TRBV7-2 and TRBJ1-5; tentative D call: TRBD1 (5 bases). There are 13 residues in the CDR3. Germline V gene data show CDR1 as SGHTA and CDR2 as FQGNSA. V was clipped by 1 base and J by 9 bases, with 10 bases between them. CDR3 DNA sequence: TGTGCCAGCAGCTTAGATGGGGGGAGGCCCCAGCATTTT. Its translation is CASSLDGGRPQHF. Full variable domain (outside the CDR3, taken from reference TRBV7-2 and TRBJ1-5): GAGVSQSPSNKVTEKGKDVELRCDPISGHTALYWYRQSLGQGLEFLIYFQGNSAPDKSGLPSDRFSAERTGGSVSTLTIQRTQQEDSAVYLCASSLDGGRPQHFGDGTRLSIL.

The chain combines TRBV4-2 with TRBJ1-2; D is unclear. Per germline, CDR1 LGHNA and CDR2 YNFKEQ. The CDR3 extends over 16 amino acids. V lost 0 bases and J 3 bases, leaving 14 bases between the germline ends. This chain's CDR3 is CASSQDMTDTDYGYTF. DNA for the CDR3: TGTGCCAGCAGCCAAGATATGACCGACACCGACTATGGCTACACCTTC.

This clonotype was found a few times. V gene TRBV7-9 combines with J gene TRBJ2-7, with D unclear. The CDR3 spans 13 residues. The ends were cut back, 3 bases at V and 6 bases at J, with 12 bases in the middle. Germline CDR1 and CDR2: SEHNR and FQNEAQ (reference sequence). The CDR3 protein is CASSFTVGLEQYF. CDR3 in DNA: TGTGCCAGCAGCTTTACGGTCGGGCTCGAGCAGTACTTC.

This sequence joins TRBV29-1 and TRBJ2-1, with 7 positions matching TRBD1. Germline CDR1 is SQVTM and CDR2 is ANQGSEA. Unmatched junction bases numbered 6, after V lost 6 bases and J lost 7 bases. The CDR3 totals 12 residues. In nucleotides, the CDR3 is TGCAGCGTCCATCCGACAGGGAATGAGCAGTTCTTC. Its translation: CSVHPTGNEQFF.